These 4 T cell receptor beta chains were sequenced from one sample in a study of lymphopenia after photon versus proton radiotherapy. Only in-frame clones appear in the TCRdb table, and some are missing; sequencing was by immunoSEQ multiplex PCR. The table has 75,000 to 90,000 clones, about four fifths seen once. The sequencing used peripheral blood, collected from a patient treated with proton-based radiotherapy. The receptors shown here come from a man in his 60s with pancreatic cancer.

The rearrangement joins TRBV11-3 to TRBJ2-3, with TRBD2 matching over 10 bases. The CDR3 sequence is 17 residues long. V lost 5 bases to trimming and J lost 5 bases; unmatched junction nucleotides: 13. In germline, CDR1 is SGHNT, CDR2 YENEEA. CDR3 bases: TGTGCCAGCAGCCCCTATCTAACTAGCGGGAACAGAGATACGCAGTATTTT. Translated: CASSPYLTSGNRDTQYF.

The CDR3 region is CASSPRPDEQYF. Here the CDR3 DNA reads TGTGCCAGCAGCCCAAGACCGGATGAGCAGTACTTC. V and J are TRBV6-5 and TRBJ2-7; no clear D gene. CDR3 length equals 12 residues. The germline V gene encodes CDR1 MNHEY and CDR2 SVGAGI. V lost 6 bases to trimming and J lost 7 bases, with 13 bases between them.

This clone was observed once. The chain carries TRBV18 and TRBJ2-3; the match to TRBD2 covers 11 bases. The J segment lost 4 bases and the V segment lost 3 bases, leaving 12 bases of the junction unmatched. The CDR3 spans 18 residues. CDR1 and CDR2 (germline): KGHSH, LQKENI. This chain's CDR3 is CASSPRLIAGGPSDTQYF. The CDR3 nucleotides are TGTGCCAGCTCACCGCGGCTCATAGCGGGAGGGCCATCAGATACGCAGTATTTT.

The chain carries TRBV7-6 and TRBJ2-5, with D perhaps given as TRBD1 or TRBD2 (7 bases each). V shed 4 bases and J shed 9 bases, with 15 bases lying between them. CDR1 SGHVS and CDR2 FNYEAQ come from the germline V gene. The CDR3 extends over 13 amino acids. CDR3 sequence reads: CASSSQGGMAQYF. DNA of the CDR3: TGTGCCAGCAGCTCCCAGGGGGGGATGGCCCAGTACTTC.